The clone carrying this T cell receptor beta chain came up a few times. Its antigen remains unknown. Germline V gene data show CDR1 as SNHLY and CDR2 as FYNNEI. The length of the CDR3 is 19 residues. V was cut by 0 bases and J by 6 bases, with 24 bases left in between. The sample belongs to a study of beta chain features in type 1 diabetes. Study observations and caveats: A moderate, significant TCRB CDR3 shortening appeared in type 1 diabetes across four CD4+ subsets. Cells that show high TCR expression could be over-represented by cDNA sequencing. In comparison with healthy donors, patients had naive, central memory and Treg TCRB repertoires that appeared more similar.

All of the sorted populations showed purity greater than 95%. The isolated RNA, all of it, was reverse transcribed, so expressed TCRB transcripts were what got sequenced. The data were produced by immunoSEQ multiplex PCR, yet TCRdb's version contains in-frame clones alone and is incomplete. Seen here are fewer than 350,000 clones, approximately 16% observed once, and the top ten hold less than 0.02%. The genes are TRBV2 and TRBJ2-1; a weak D match, TRBD2 (6 bases). Material for sequencing was naive CD4+ T cells from blood. The clonotype originates from a young man with type 1 diabetes. CDR3: CASSEAWPGRASVINEQFF. The CDR3 DNA reads TGTGCCAGCAGTGAAGCCTGGCCAGGGAGAGCTAGCGTGATCAATGAGCAGTTCTTC.